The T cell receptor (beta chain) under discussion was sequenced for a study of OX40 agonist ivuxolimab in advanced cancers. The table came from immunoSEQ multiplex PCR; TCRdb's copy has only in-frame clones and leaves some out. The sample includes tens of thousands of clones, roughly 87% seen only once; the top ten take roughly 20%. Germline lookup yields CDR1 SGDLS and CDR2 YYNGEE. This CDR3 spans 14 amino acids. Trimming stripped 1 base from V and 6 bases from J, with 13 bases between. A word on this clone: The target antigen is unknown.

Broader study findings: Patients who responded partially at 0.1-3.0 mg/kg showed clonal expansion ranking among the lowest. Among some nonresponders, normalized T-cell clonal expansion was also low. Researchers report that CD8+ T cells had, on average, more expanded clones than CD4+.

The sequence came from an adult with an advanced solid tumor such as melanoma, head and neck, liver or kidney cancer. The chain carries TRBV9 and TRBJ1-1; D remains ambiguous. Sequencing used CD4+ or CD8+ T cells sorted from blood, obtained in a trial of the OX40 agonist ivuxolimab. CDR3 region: CASSVLDGRPEAFF. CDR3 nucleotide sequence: TGTGCCAGCAGCGTATTAGACGGACGACCTGAAGCTTTCTTT.